Below are 25 T cell receptor beta chains sequenced from a single sample in a study of shared clonotypes between healthy human individuals. Sequencing used immunoSEQ multiplex PCR; TCRdb keeps in-frame clones, though not all of them. The sample contains roughly 2.4 million clones, about 94% of which appear only once. The sample was naive CD4+ T cells sorted from blood. Sample subset: CD45RA+ positively selected. These receptors were obtained from a man aged 18 to 35 in good health.

Notes on this clone: Distinct nucleotide sequences in the sample also encode this CDR3. J is TRBJ2-2 and V is TRBV18; 7 bases are a match to TRBD2. CDR1 is KGHSH and CDR2 is LQKENI in the germline V gene. The CDR3 is 13 residues long. Unmatched junction bases numbered 1, after V lost 3 bases and J lost 6 bases. CDR3 sequence: CASSPREAGELFF. The DNA of the CDR3 is TGTGCCAGCTCACCCCGGGAGGCCGGGGAGCTGTTTTTT. The complete variable domain, with remaining parts taken from reference TRBV18 and TRBJ2-2, reads NAGVMQNPRHLVRRRGQEARLRCSPMKGHSHVYWYRQLPEEGLKFMVYLQKENIIDESGMPKERFSAEFPKEGPSILRIQQVVRGDSAAYFCASSPREAGELFFGEGSRLTVL.

The chain combines TRBV6-6 with TRBJ1-6; D remains ambiguous. The V gene's germline CDR1 is MNHNY and CDR2 SVGAGI (reference sequence). CDR3 length: 9 amino acids. The V end lost 6 bases, the J end lost 13 bases, and 4 bases lay between the germline ends. In DNA, the CDR3 is TGTGCCAGCAGGGAGCCCCTCCACTTT. Encoded protein: CASREPLHF.

CDR3: CSVVGTELTQTQYF. Written as DNA, the CDR3 is TGCAGCGTTGTTGGAACCGAACTTACCCAGACCCAGTACTTC. J is TRBJ2-5 and V is TRBV29-1; D call uncertain. This CDR3 spans 14 amino acids. Germline loops: CDR1 SQVTM, CDR2 ANQGSEA. The V and J ends lost 4 bases and 6 bases respectively, with 18 bases between them.

The chain has TRBV4-2 and TRBJ1-5; D not certain. Trimming removed 0 bases from V and 7 bases from J, with 10 bases in between. Germline V gene lookup returns CDR1 LGHNA and CDR2 YNFKEQ. The CDR3 consists of 14 residues. The CDR3, as DNA: TGTGCCAGCAGCCAAGATTTGGGAACCCAGCCCCAGCATTTT. Translation gives CASSQDLGTQPQHF.

The chain links TRBV6-5 to TRBJ1-6; D is possibly TRBD1 (6 bases). Trimming shortened V by 6 bases and J by 5 bases, and 14 bases separated the two germline ends. Germline values: CDR1 MNHEY, CDR2 SVGAGI. The CDR3 is 15 amino acids. This CDR3 reads CASRLSGGDNSPLHF. The CDR3 coding sequence is TGTGCCAGCAGACTTAGTGGGGGCGATAATTCACCCCTCCACTTT.

Remarks on this clone: The sample has other DNA sequences that encode this CDR3 too. This chain uses TRBV6-5 with TRBJ1-4; D call uncertain. The CDR3 extends over 12 amino acids. Trimming took 6 bases from V and 3 from J, leaving 5 bases between them. Germline-derived CDR1 and CDR2 are MNHEY and SVGAGI. CDR3 bases: TGTGCCAGCAGAGGGCCTAATGAAAAACTGTTTTTT. Its translation: CASRGPNEKLFF.

This chain connects TRBV5-1 to TRBJ1-4; D unclear. Between the trimmed V and J ends, which lost 1 base and 7 bases, there was a span of 14 bases. Germline CDR1 reads SGHRS; CDR2 reads YFSETQ. The CDR3 runs 15 residues. The CDR3 reads CASSLNSQRSEKLFF. The CDR3 DNA follows: TGCGCCAGCAGCTTGAACAGTCAGCGTAGTGAAAAACTGTTTTTT.

The V gene is TRBV6-1, the J gene TRBJ1-5; D is unclear. There are 15 residues in the CDR3. Germline CDR1 MNHNS, CDR2 SASEGT. V shed 10 bases and J shed 7 bases, with 23 bases lying between them. The CDR3 coding sequence is TGTGCCACCAGATCCGGGCAGGTGGTCCGCCAGCCCCAGCATTTT. It codes for CATRSGQVVRQPQHF.

The gene calls are TRBV6-1 and TRBJ1-5; D unclear. The germline gives CDR1 MNHNS, CDR2 SASEGT. V was pared by 8 bases and J by 2 bases, with 10 bases between. The CDR3 length is 13 residues. DNA of the CDR3: TGTGCCAGCTTCGAACAAGGCAATCAGCCCCAGCATTTT. Its translation is CASFEQGNQPQHF.

Details on this clone: Different DNA sequences within this sample yield the same CDR3. The rearrangement joins TRBV12-5 to TRBJ1-5, with D uncertain. The CDR3 is made up of 12 amino acids. Trimming pared 2 bases from V and 5 bases from J, leaving 4 bases between. CDR1 and CDR2 from the germline V gene are LGHNT and FRNRAP. For the CDR3, the DNA is TGTGCTAGTGGTTTGCCAGATCAGCCCCAGCATTTT. Protein product: CASGLPDQPQHF. Combining the CDR3 with reference TRBV12-5 and TRBJ1-5 gives the whole variable domain DARVTQTPRHKVTEMGQEVTMRCQPILGHNTVFWYRQTMMQGLELLAYFRNRAPLDDSGMPKDRFSAEMPDATLATLKIQPSEPRDSAVYFCASGLPDQPQHFGDGTRLSIL.

This clone was observed once. The V gene is TRBV2, the J gene TRBJ2-1; TRBD2 agrees at 12 bases. Germline trimming cut 6 bases from V and 5 bases from J; bases unmatched to any gene: 8. CDR3 length: 16 amino acids. The V gene's germline CDR1 is SNHLY and CDR2 FYNNEI. The CDR3 region has the DNA TGTGCCAGCAGGGACAGACTAGCGGGAGTCCACAATGAGCAGTTCTTC. As protein: CASRDRLAGVHNEQFF.

This clone was detected only once. The chain has TRBV19 and TRBJ2-7; TRBD1 matches 9 bases. Germline V gene lookup returns CDR1 LNHDA and CDR2 SQIVND (reference sequence). The CDR3 sequence is 16 residues long. The V segment lost 3 bases and the J segment 3 bases; nucleotides outside the gene matches: 9. CDR3 nucleotide sequence: TGTGCCAGTAGTATTCCTATTTCGGGACAGGGCTACGAGCAGTACTTC. Amino acid sequence: CASSIPISGQGYEQYF.

The chain is built from TRBV30 and TRBJ1-1; D is undetermined. Germline values: CDR1 GTSNPN, CDR2 SVGIG (reference sequence). This CDR3 has 11 residues. The V gene lost 4 bases and the J gene lost 14 bases, with 17 bases spanning the gap. In DNA, the CDR3 is TGTGCCTGGACCTTGGGCCAAGAGGGCTTCTTT. Translation gives CAWTLGQEGFF.

This sequence joins TRBV9 and TRBJ2-3; D gene uncertain. There are 14 residues in the CDR3. V shed 0 bases and J shed 2 bases, with 7 bases lying between them. The germline CDR1 and CDR2 sequences are SGDLS and YYNGEE. The CDR3: CASSVDGFTDTQYF. CDR3 nucleotides: TGTGCCAGCAGCGTAGATGGGTTCACAGATACGCAGTATTTT. The full variable domain, in which reference TRBV9 and TRBJ2-3 provide the parts outside the CDR3, is DSGVTQTPKHLITATGQRVTLRCSPRSGDLSVYWYQQSLDQGLQFLIQYYNGEERAKGNILERFSAQQFPDLHSELNLSSLELGDSALYFCASSVDGFTDTQYFGPGTRLTVL.

The chain couples TRBV12-5 to TRBJ1-4; D not resolved. The CDR3 is 16 residues long. V gave up 1 base and J gave up 0 bases, with 9 bases separating them. The germline V gene has CDR1 LGHNT and CDR2 FRNRAP. CDR3 sequence (DNA): TGTGCTAGTGGTTTGGGACGGAAATCAACTAATGAAAAACTGTTTTTT. Protein: CASGLGRKSTNEKLFF.

CDR3 bases: TGTGCCAGCAGTTCTACGGGACTAGCGGGAGTAGGAACCGGGGAGCTGTTTTTT. Translation gives CASSSTGLAGVGTGELFF. This rearrangement joins TRBV28 to TRBJ2-2; 14 bases match TRBD2. Germline CDR1 reads MDHEN; CDR2 reads SYDVKM. V shed 4 bases, J shed 5 bases, and the junction held 9 bases outside the gene matches. This CDR3 spans 18 amino acids.

Written as DNA, the CDR3 is TGCGCCAGCAGTAAGTGGGAGGGCCGGACAGATACGCAGTATTTT. Translation: CASSKWEGRTDTQYF. The rearrangement uses TRBV10-2 and TRBJ2-3; the match to TRBD2 covers 7 bases. Germline V gene lookup returns CDR1 WSHSY and CDR2 SAAADI. Trimming removed 5 bases from V and 3 bases from J; junction bases left unmatched: 8. CDR3 size: 15 residues.

The count of this clone is one. This rearrangement joins TRBV7-9 to TRBJ1-4; perhaps TRBD1 as D (5 bases). Germline V gene data show CDR1 as SEHNR and CDR2 as FQNEAQ (reference sequence). The CDR3 totals 16 residues. The germline V and J ends were trimmed by 0 bases and 7 bases, with 15 bases remaining between them. The CDR3 reads CASSLAVGSTAEKLFF. The CDR3 DNA reads TGTGCCAGCAGCTTAGCGGTTGGTTCGACAGCTGAAAAACTGTTTTTT.

This sequence joins TRBV6-6 and TRBJ1-2; D not resolved. V gave up 8 bases and J gave up 6 bases, with 19 bases separating them. The CDR3 sequence is 14 residues long. Germline V gene sequence: CDR1 MNHNY, CDR2 SVGAGI (reference sequence). This CDR3 is CASSNPPVVDGYTF. The CDR3 nucleotides are TGTGCCAGCTCGAACCCTCCCGTGGTCGATGGCTACACCTTC.

V usage is TRBV18 and J usage is TRBJ1-6, with D unresolved. The germline CDR1 and CDR2 sequences are KGHSH and LQKENI. This CDR3 region has 12 residues. V was cut by 2 bases and J by 6 bases, with 2 bases left in between. The CDR3 is CASSPINSPLHF. Written as DNA, the CDR3 is TGTGCCAGCTCACCAATTAATTCACCCCTCCACTTT.

As to this clone: This specimen includes other DNA sequences encoding the same CDR3. V and J are TRBV10-3 and TRBJ1-3, with D uncertain. CDR1 is ENHRY and CDR2 is SYGVKD in the germline V gene. There are 12 residues in the CDR3. V lost 7 bases and J lost 0, with 4 bases in between. The CDR3 reads CAITGSGNTIYF. CDR3 DNA: TGTGCCATCACGGGCTCTGGAAACACCATATATTTT.

In this sample, this clone turned up once. The chain carries TRBV5-1 and TRBJ2-7; 8 positions agree with TRBD2. Germline assignment: CDR1 SGHRS and CDR2 YFSETQ. J lost 2 bases, V lost 6 bases, and 4 bases had no gene match. The CDR3 loop spans 13 amino acids. The CDR3 region is CASNGGAAYEQYF. The CDR3 coding sequence is TGCGCCAGCAACGGGGGGGCCGCCTACGAGCAGTACTTC.

V usage is TRBV29-1 and J usage is TRBJ1-5; D unresolved. Germline CDR1 SQVTM, CDR2 ANQGSEA. V gave up 7 bases and J gave up 1 base, with 8 bases separating them. This CDR3 comprises 12 residues. The CDR3 spells CSASWSNQPQHF. CDR3 nucleotide sequence: TGCAGCGCTTCCTGGAGCAATCAGCCCCAGCATTTT.

The chain uses TRBV10-3 and TRBJ2-7; possibly TRBD1 for D (6 bases). Trimming took off 11 bases at V and 0 bases at J, with 17 bases between the two ends. The CDR3 has 14 amino acids. Germline loops: CDR1 ENHRY, CDR2 SYGVKD. CDR3 nucleotide sequence: TGTGCCTCCCGACCAGGGGTTAGCTCCTACGAGCAGTACTTC. Its translation: CASRPGVSSYEQYF.

The chain joins TRBV9 to TRBJ2-1, with 7 bases that match TRBD2. J gave up 1 base and V 3 bases, and 10 bases lay outside the gene matches. Germline V gene sequence: CDR1 SGDLS, CDR2 YYNGEE. The CDR3 contains 17 residues. CDR3 in amino acids: CASSGTSAEGSYNEQFF. The CDR3 nucleotides read TGTGCCAGCAGCGGTACTAGCGCCGAGGGGTCCTACAATGAGCAGTTCTTC.